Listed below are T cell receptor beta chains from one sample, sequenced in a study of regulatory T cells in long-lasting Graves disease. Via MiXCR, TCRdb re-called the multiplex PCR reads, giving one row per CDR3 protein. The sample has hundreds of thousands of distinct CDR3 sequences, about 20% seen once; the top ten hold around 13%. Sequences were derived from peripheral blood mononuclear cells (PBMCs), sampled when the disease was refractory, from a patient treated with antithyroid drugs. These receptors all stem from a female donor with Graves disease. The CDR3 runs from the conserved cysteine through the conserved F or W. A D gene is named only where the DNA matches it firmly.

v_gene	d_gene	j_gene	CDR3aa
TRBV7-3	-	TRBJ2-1	CASSPPGGFNEQFF
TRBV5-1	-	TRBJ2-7	CASSGPLTGVDEQYF
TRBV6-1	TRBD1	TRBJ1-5	CASSPGPGTGWNFLNQPQHF
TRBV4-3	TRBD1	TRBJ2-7	CASSQDTGQGAEQYF
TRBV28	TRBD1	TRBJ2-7	CASSLVPGGREQYF
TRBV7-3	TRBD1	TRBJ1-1	CASSQEGQGRAEAFF
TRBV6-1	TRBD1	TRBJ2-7	CASSSTERGRDEQYF
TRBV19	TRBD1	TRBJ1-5	CASSIVIQGPQPQHF
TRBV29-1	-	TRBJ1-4	CSVAPLTNEKLFF
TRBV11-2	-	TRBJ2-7	CASSPQAGSYEQYF
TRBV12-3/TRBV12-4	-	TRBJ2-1	CASSSQPGLLYNEQFF